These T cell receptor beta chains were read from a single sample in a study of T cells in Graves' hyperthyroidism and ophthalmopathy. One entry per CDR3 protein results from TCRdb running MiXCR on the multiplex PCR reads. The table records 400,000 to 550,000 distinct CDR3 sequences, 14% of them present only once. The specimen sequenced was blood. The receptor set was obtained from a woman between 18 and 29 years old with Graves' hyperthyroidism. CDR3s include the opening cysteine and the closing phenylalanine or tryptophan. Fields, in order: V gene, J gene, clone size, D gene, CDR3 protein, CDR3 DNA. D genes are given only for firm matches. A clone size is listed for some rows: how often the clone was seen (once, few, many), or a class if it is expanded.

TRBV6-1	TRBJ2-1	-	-	CANRRGGSSYNEQFF	TGTGCCAACAGAAGAGGGGGGAGCTCCTACAATGAGCAGTTCTTC
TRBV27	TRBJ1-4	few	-	CASSLLDPRTTNEKLFF	TGTGCCAGCAGTTTATTAGACCCACGGACCACTAATGAAAAACTGTTTTTT
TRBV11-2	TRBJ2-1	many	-	CASSLDTRSDEQFF	TGTGCCAGCAGCTTAGATACTAGGAGCGATGAGCAGTTCTTC
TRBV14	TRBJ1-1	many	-	CASLNEHGRTNTEAFF	TGTGCCAGCCTCAACGAACACGGACGGACGAACACTGAAGCTTTCTTT
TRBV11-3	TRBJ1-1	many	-	CASSLTLGGYTEAFF	TGTGCCAGCAGCCTGACCCTGGGGGGGTACACTGAAGCTTTCTTT
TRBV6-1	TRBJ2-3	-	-	CASSGVLVDTQYF	TGTGCCAGCAGTGGAGTTCTTGTGGATACGCAGTATTTT
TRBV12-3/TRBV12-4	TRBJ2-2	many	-	CASRPLALNTGELFF	TGTGCCAGCAGGCCCCTAGCATTGAACACCGGGGAGCTGTTTTTT
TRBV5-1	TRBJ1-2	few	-	CASSLVVAGPPTYGYTF	TGCGCCAGCAGCTTGGTAGTAGCAGGGCCACCAACCTATGGCTACACCTTC
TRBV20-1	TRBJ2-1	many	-	CSARDTLAGYNEQFF	TGCAGTGCTAGAGATACCTTGGCGGGATACAATGAGCAGTTCTTC
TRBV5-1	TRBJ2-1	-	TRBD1	CASSLLQGANNEQFF	TGCGCCAGCAGCTTGCTACAGGGGGCCAACAATGAGCAGTTCTTC
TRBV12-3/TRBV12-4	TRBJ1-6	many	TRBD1	CASSPGTGYRSSPLHF	TGTGCCAGCAGTCCCGGGACAGGTTATCGGTCTTCACCCCTCCACTTT
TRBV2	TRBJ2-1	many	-	CASSERSYNEQFF	TGTGCCAGCAGTGAGCGGTCCTACAATGAGCAGTTCTTC
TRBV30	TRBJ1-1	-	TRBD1	CAWAGQMNTEAFF	TGTGCCTGGGCGGGACAGATGAACACTGAAGCTTTCTTT
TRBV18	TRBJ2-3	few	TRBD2	CASSPSGITDTQYF	TGTGCCAGCTCACCTAGCGGGATAACAGATACGCAGTATTTT
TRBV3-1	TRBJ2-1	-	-	CATQDLTNEQFF	TGTGCCACACAAGACTTGACCAATGAGCAGTTCTTC
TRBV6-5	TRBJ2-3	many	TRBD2	CASSYFPPQTGTSGRGTQYF	TGTGCCAGCAGTTACTTCCCTCCTCAGACCGGGACTAGCGGGAGAGGCACGCAGTATTTT
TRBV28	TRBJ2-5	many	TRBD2	CATSGAGKTQYF	TGTGCCACCAGCGGGGCTGGGAAGACCCAGTACTTC
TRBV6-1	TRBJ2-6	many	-	CASSETSSGANVLTF	TGTGCCAGCAGTGAAACTAGCTCTGGGGCCAACGTCCTGACTTTC
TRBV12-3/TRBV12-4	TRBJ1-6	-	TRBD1	CASSFGTDYNSPLHF	TGTGCCAGCAGTTTTGGGACAGACTATAATTCACCCCTCCACTTT
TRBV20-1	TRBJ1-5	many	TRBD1	CSARVTGGQPQHF	TGCAGTGCTAGGGTAACAGGGGGGCAGCCCCAGCATTTT
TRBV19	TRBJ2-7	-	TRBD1	CASSLLGGLIYEQYF	TGTGCCAGTAGTTTACTAGGGGGCCTCATTTACGAGCAGTACTTC
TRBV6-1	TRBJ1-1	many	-	CASSYGQKGTEAFF	TGTGCCAGCAGTTACGGACAGAAAGGCACTGAAGCTTTCTTT
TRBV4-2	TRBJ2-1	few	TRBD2	CASSRAGAGGPYNEQFF	TGTGCCAGCAGCCGGGCAGGAGCGGGAGGTCCCTACAATGAGCAGTTCTTC
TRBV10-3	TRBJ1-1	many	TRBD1	CAISRDSEAFF	TGTGCCATCAGCCGGGACAGTGAAGCTTTCTTT
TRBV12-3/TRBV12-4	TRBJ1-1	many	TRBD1	CASSPDRGEDTEAFF	TGTGCCAGCAGTCCGGACAGGGGAGAGGACACTGAAGCTTTCTTT
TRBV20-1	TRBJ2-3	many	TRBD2	CSASASGYTDTQYF	TGCAGTGCTAGCGCTAGCGGCTACACAGATACGCAGTATTTT
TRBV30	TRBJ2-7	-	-	CAWGWSSYEQYF	TGTGCCTGGGGATGGAGTTCATACGAGCAGTACTTC
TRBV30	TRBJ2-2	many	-	CAWSVRRTGELFF	TGTGCCTGGAGTGTCAGGCGGACCGGGGAGCTGTTTTTT
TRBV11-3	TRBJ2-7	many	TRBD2	CASSHTGTSVSYEQYF	TGTGCCAGCAGCCATACCGGGACTAGCGTCTCCTACGAGCAGTACTTC
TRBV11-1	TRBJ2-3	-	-	CASSSGDSTKDTQYF	TGTGCCAGCAGCTCCGGGGACTCCACCAAAGATACGCAGTATTTT
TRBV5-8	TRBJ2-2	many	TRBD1	CASSWVRDRVNTGELFF	TGTGCCAGCAGCTGGGTACGGGACAGGGTGAACACCGGGGAGCTGTTTTTT
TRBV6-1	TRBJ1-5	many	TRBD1	CASRAGTGAGSNQPQHF	TGTGCCAGCAGGGCCGGGACAGGGGCTGGGAGCAATCAGCCCCAGCATTTT
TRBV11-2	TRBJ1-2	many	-	CASSLALPDSYGYTF	TGTGCCAGCAGCTTAGCCCTCCCGGACAGCTATGGCTACACCTTC
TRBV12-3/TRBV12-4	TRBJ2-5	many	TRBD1	CASKQGQGGETQYF	TGTGCCAGCAAGCAAGGACAGGGGGGCGAGACCCAGTACTTC
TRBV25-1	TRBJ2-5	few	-	CASIARGTETQYF	TGTGCCAGCATCGCTAGGGGTACTGAGACCCAGTACTTC
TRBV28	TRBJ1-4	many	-	CASSLRQTTNEKLFF	TGTGCCAGCAGTCTCCGACAGACAACTAATGAAAAACTGTTTTTT
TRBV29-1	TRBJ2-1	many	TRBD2	CSVGTSGNNEQFF	TGCAGCGTCGGGACTAGCGGGAACAATGAGCAGTTCTTC
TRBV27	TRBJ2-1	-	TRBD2	CASSLGGSAGGPDEQFF	TGTGCCAGCAGTTTAGGGGGCTCGGCGGGAGGGCCCGATGAGCAGTTCTTC
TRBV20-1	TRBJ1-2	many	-	CSARAITGRWGYTF	TGCAGTGCTAGAGCCATCACAGGGCGATGGGGCTACACCTTC
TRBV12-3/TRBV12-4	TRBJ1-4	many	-	CASNRDTGEKLFF	TGTGCCAGCAACCGGGACACTGGTGAAAAACTGTTTTTT
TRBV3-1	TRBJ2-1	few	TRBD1	CASSQEGTVNEQFF	TGTGCCAGCAGCCAAGAAGGGACAGTCAATGAGCAGTTCTTC
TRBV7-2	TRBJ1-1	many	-	CASSPSGANTEAFF	TGTGCCAGCAGCCCTTCCGGGGCGAACACTGAAGCTTTCTTT
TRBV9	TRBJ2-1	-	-	CASSGRPSDYNEQFF	TGTGCCAGCAGCGGGCGCCCCTCTGACTACAATGAGCAGTTCTTC
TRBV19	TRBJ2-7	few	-	CATAGAVPYEQYF	TGTGCCACGGCAGGAGCGGTGCCCTACGAGCAGTACTTC
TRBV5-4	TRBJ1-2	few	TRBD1	CASSLLGQGNYGYTF	TGTGCCAGCAGCTTGTTAGGACAGGGGAACTATGGCTACACCTTC
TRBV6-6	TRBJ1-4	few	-	CASSYGTAEKLFF	TGTGCCAGCAGTTACGGGACCGCCGAGAAACTGTTTTTT
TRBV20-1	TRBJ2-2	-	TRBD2	CSAKDSGRAVGELFF	TGCAGTGCTAAAGATAGCGGGAGGGCTGTCGGCGAGCTGTTTTTT
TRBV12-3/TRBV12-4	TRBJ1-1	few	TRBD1	CASSLGGTVTAFF	TGTGCCAGCAGTTTGGGGGGGACAGTTACAGCTTTCTTT
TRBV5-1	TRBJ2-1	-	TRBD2	CASSLDGGRANNEQFF	TGCGCCAGCAGCTTGGACGGCGGGAGGGCAAACAATGAGCAGTTCTTC
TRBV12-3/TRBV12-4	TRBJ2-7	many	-	CASSNIGTYSYEQYF	TGTGCCAGCAGTAATATCGGGACTTACTCCTACGAGCAGTACTTC
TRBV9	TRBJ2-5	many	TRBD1	CASSVEWAGGIQETQYF	TGTGCCAGCAGCGTAGAATGGGCAGGGGGCATCCAAGAGACCCAGTACTTC
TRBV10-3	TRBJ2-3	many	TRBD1	CATEDRIVLADTQYF	TGTGCCACCGAGGACAGGATAGTTCTGGCAGATACGCAGTATTTT
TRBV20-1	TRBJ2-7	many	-	CSARDSGYEQYF	TGCAGTGCTAGAGATAGCGGCTACGAGCAGTACTTC
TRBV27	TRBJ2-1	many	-	CASSPTGEGEQFF	TGTGCCAGCAGTCCGACAGGGGAGGGTGAGCAGTTCTTC